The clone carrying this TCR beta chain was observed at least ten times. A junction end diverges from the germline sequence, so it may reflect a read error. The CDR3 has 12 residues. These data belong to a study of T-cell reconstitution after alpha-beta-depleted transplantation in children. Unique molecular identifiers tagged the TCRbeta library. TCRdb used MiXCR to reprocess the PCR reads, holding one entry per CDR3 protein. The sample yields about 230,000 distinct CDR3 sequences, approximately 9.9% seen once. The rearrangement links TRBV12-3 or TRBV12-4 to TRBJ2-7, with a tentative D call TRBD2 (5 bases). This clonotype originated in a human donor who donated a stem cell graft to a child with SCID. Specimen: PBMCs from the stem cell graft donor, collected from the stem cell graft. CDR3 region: CASSSLGLRIDF. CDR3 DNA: TGTGCCAGCAGTTCCCTAGGACTGCGAATTGACTTC.